The rows below give T cell receptor beta chains drawn from one sample of a study of kidney transplant recipient with SARS-CoV-2 infection. From the reads, TCRdb called clonotypes with MiXCR, one entry per CDR3 protein. The profile shows roughly 250,000 distinct CDR3 sequences, roughly 26% of them singletons. The sequenced sample was a blood sample, obtained at baseline and between days 110 and 120 from a kidney transplant recipient. The source of these receptors is a male patient between 25 and 39 years old who had COVID-19 and was a kidney transplant recipient. Some of these T cells may belong to the graft donor. Both conserved end residues are part of each CDR3. D genes are given only for firm matches. Some rows mark clone size as missing; the rest say once, few, many or name a class of expanded clone.

clone size,J gene,V gene,D gene,CDR3 length,CDR3 DNA,CDR3 protein
many,TRBJ1-2,TRBV12-3/TRBV12-4,NA,16,NA,CASSSFLAQGLYGYTF
many,TRBJ2-7,TRBV6-5,TRBD1,14,TGTGCCAGCAGAGACAGGGGTCCGGCCTACGAGCAGTACTTC,CASRDRGPAYEQYF
many,TRBJ1-4,TRBV30,NA,14,TGTGCCTGGAGTGTGTTGGGGACTAATGAAAAACTGTTTTTT,CAWSVLGTNEKLFF
many,TRBJ2-3,TRBV19,TRBD2,15,TGTGCCAGTAGTTGGGGGGGATCTAGCACAGATACGCAGTATTTT,CASSWGGSSTDTQYF
NA,TRBJ1-2,TRBV7-1,NA,17,TGTGCCAGCAGCCCTGGGTTTCACGAGGGAAAGACCTATGGCTACACCTTC,CASSPGFHEGKTYGYTF
NA,TRBJ2-2,TRBV10-1,NA,14,TGCGCCAGCAGTGAGTCGTCGGAAACCGGGGAGCTGTTTTTT,CASSESSETGELFF
NA,TRBJ2-1,TRBV20-1,NA,16,TGCAGTGCTAGAGATCTCGGGCGGAGTCCCTACAATGAGCAGTTCTTC,CSARDLGRSPYNEQFF
many,TRBJ1-2,TRBV5-6,NA,16,TGTGCCAGCAGAGAAGTCAATAGTCGAAAGACCTATGGCTACACCTTC,CASREVNSRKTYGYTF
many,TRBJ1-4,TRBV3-1,NA,13,TGTGCCAGCAAGGGCCCCACTAATGAAAAACTGTTTTTT,CASKGPTNEKLFF
many,TRBJ1-6,TRBV6-2/TRBV6-3,NA,12,TGTGCCAGCAGTGACGAATATTCACCCCTCCACTTT,CASSDEYSPLHF
NA,TRBJ2-7,TRBV20-1,TRBD1,14,TGCAGTGCTGGACGGACAGGGAGAACTGGCGAGCAGTACTTC,CSAGRTGRTGEQYF
many,TRBJ2-7,TRBV5-5,NA,14,TGTGCCAGCAGCCAAACCGGGATCTCCTACGAGCAGTACTTC,CASSQTGISYEQYF
many,TRBJ1-1,TRBV19,TRBD1,17,TGTGCCAGTATCACTATCGGGACAGGGGGAGGTTGGACTGAAGCTTTCTTT,CASITIGTGGGWTEAFF
few,TRBJ2-2,TRBV20-1,TRBD2,16,TGCAGTGCTAGGAAAGAGGTACAGCGGGAGCCCGGGGAGCTGTTTTTT,CSARKEVQREPGELFF
many,TRBJ2-2,TRBV5-1,NA,18,TGCGCCAGCAGCCCAATCCCCAGGGGCCAAGCGGACACCGGGGAGCTGTTTTTT,CASSPIPRGQADTGELFF